This TCR beta chain was identified in a study of regulatory T cells in long-lasting Graves disease. The time point is: newly diagnosed GD, antithyroid drugs for less than 3 months. PBMC-extracted RNA yielded the TCR library. Diagnoses of Graves' disease were made by American Thyroid Association guidelines. This clonotype was picked up a small number of times. The CDR3 has 16 amino acids. The germline V gene has CDR1 KGHSH and CDR2 LQKENI. V was pared by 6 bases and J by 0 bases, with 15 bases between. Building of the TCR beta libraries involved iRepertoire HTBI primers and Arm-PCR of CDR3 regions. MiXCR was run by TCRdb on the multiplex PCR reads, yielding one entry per CDR3 protein. The data contain roughly 500,000 distinct CDR3 sequences, approximately 15% of them singletons. In addition, the sample was reused for a study of T cells in Graves' hyperthyroidism and ophthalmopathy. That study adds: When the TCR CDR3 underwent first-round RT-PCR, the HTBI primer set was used.

The chain has TRBV18 and TRBJ2-4; D perhaps matches TRBD2 (5 bases). The sequencing here drew on peripheral blood mononuclear cells (PBMCs), taken at new diagnosis, from a patient treated with antithyroid drugs. The origin of this receptor is a woman in her fifties or sixties with Graves disease. CDR3 residues: CASSPGTFLAKNIQYF. The DNA of the CDR3 is TGTGCCAGCTCCCCGGGAACTTTTCTAGCCAAAAACATTCAGTACTTC.